The clone carrying this T cell receptor (beta chain) was seen once. What it recognizes is unknown. This record comes from a study of T cell responses to AZD1222 COVID-19 vaccine. Clones were sequenced by immunoSEQ multiplex PCR, and TCRdb holds only the in-frame ones, with some missing. The table lists 150,000 to 200,000 clones, approximately 86% of them singletons, with roughly 12% in the top ten. Whole-study findings and limits: Vaccine-related CD4 TCRs covered spike, predominating at 160-218 and 743-854. In a largely white British group with more females than males, clonal diversity was possibly underestimated.

The V gene's germline CDR1 is SGHDT and CDR2 YYEEEE. V gave up 4 bases and J gave up 3 bases; unmatched junction bases: 12. The CDR3 consists of 18 residues. The chain joins TRBV5-6 to TRBJ2-3; TRBD2 matches 12 bases. This receptor was taken from an adult who received the AZD1222 COVID-19 vaccine. Here the sequenced sample was peripheral blood, taken 28 days after the second AZD1222 dose. The CDR3 region has the DNA TGTGCCAGCAGCCAGACGCTAACTAGCGGGGGGCCGACAGATACGCAGTATTTT. It yields the protein CASSQTLTSGGPTDTQYF.